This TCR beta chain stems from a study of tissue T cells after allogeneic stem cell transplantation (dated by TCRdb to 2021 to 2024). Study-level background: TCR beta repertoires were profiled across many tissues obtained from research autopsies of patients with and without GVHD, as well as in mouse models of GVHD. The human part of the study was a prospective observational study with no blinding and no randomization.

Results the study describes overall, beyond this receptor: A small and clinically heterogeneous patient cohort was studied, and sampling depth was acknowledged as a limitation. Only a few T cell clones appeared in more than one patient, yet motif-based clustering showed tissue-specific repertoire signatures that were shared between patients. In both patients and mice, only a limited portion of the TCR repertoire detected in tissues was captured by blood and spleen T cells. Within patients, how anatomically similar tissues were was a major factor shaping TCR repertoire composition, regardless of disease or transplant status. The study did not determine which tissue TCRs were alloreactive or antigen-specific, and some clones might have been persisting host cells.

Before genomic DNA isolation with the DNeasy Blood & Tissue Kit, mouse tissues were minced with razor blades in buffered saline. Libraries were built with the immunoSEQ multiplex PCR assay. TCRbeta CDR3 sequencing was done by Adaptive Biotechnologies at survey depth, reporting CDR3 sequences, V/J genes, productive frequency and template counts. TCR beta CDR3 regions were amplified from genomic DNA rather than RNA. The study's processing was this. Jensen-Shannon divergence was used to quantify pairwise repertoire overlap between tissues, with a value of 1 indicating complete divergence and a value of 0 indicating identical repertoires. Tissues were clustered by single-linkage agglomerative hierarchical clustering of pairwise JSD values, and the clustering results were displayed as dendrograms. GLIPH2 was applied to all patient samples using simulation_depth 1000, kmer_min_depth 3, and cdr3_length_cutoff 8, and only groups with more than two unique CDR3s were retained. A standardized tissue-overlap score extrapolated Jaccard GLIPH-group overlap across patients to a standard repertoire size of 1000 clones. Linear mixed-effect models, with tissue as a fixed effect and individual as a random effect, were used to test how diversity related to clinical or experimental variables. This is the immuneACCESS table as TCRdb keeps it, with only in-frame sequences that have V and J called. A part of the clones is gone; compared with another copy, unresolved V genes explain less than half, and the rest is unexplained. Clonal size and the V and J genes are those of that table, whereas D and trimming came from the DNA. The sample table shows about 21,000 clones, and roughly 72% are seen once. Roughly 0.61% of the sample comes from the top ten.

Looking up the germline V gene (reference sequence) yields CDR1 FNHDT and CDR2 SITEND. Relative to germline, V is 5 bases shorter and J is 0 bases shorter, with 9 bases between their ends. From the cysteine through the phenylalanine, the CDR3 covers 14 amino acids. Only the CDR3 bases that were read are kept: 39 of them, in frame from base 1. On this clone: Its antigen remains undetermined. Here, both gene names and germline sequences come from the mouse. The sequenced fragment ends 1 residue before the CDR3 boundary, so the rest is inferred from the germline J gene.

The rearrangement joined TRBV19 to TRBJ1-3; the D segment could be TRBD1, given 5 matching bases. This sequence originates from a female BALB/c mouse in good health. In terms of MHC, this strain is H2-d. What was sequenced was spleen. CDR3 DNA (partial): TGTGCCAGCAGCCGGGACCCTTCTGGAAATACGCTCTAT. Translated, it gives CASSRDPSGNTLY. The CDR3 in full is CASSRDPSGNTLYF.